These 23 T cell receptor beta chains were sequenced from one sample in a study of immune evolution from preneoplasia to lung adenocarcinoma. Sequencing used immunoSEQ multiplex PCR; TCRdb keeps in-frame clones, though not all of them. The profile shows about 6,900 clones, 79% of them singletons. What was sequenced was FFPE invasive lung adenocarcinoma tissue. These receptors originate from a person aged 35-50 years with lung adenocarcinoma.

The rearrangement uses TRBV10-2 and TRBJ1-2, with no clear D. The CDR3 has 13 residues. The V and J ends lost 4 bases and 3 bases respectively, with 9 bases between them. Germline CDR1 reads WSHSY; CDR2 reads SAAADI. As DNA, the CDR3 is TGCGCCAGCAGTGGGACTTTACACTATGGCTACACCTTC. This encodes CASSGTLHYGYTF.

J is TRBJ2-7 and V is TRBV7-2; a weak D match, TRBD1 (7 bases). Germline-derived CDR1 and CDR2 are SGHTA and FQGNSA. V lost 5 bases and J lost 1, with 12 bases in between. The CDR3 has 14 residues. CDR3 protein: CASSHQGGSYEQYF. The CDR3 coding sequence is TGTGCCAGCAGCCACCAGGGGGGATCCTACGAGCAGTACTTC.

The rearrangement joins TRBV19 to TRBJ1-5; D is perhaps TRBD1 (5 bases). The CDR3 extends over 16 amino acids. V lost 1 base to trimming and J lost 2 bases, with 12 bases between them. The germline CDR1 and CDR2 sequences are LNHDA and SQIVND (reference sequence). This CDR3 reads CASSIGDGVGNQPQHF. CDR3 nucleotide sequence: TGTGCCAGTAGTATAGGGGACGGGGTGGGCAATCAGCCCCAGCATTTT.

A remark on this clone: This CDR3 is also generated by other DNA sequences in the sample. The CDR3 DNA follows: TGTGCCAGCAGCTTGGGGGGATCCTATGGCTACACCTTC. Translation gives CASSLGGSYGYTF. The V and J genes are TRBV5-6 and TRBJ1-2; unclear D gene. The V gene lost 0 bases and the J gene lost 4 bases, with 7 bases spanning the gap. Looked up from germline, CDR1 is SGHDT and CDR2 is YYEEEE. The CDR3 spans 13 residues.

V gene TRBV7-2 combines with J gene TRBJ1-3; D call uncertain. CDR3 size: 14 residues. Germline loops: CDR1 SGHTA, CDR2 FQGNSA. Trimming pared 5 bases from V and 0 bases from J, leaving 8 bases between. The CDR3 reads CASSPTGSGNTIYF. The CDR3 nucleotides read TGTGCCAGCAGCCCCACCGGCTCTGGAAACACCATATATTTT.

The gene calls are TRBV2 and TRBJ2-2, with D possibly matching TRBD1 (7 bases). Trimming took 5 bases from V and 7 from J, leaving 14 bases between them. In germline, CDR1 is SNHLY, CDR2 FYNNEI. The CDR3 is made up of 14 amino acids. CDR3 sequence: CASSPDRRGGELFF. The CDR3 nucleotides read TGTGCCAGCAGTCCGGACAGGCGGGGCGGGGAGCTGTTTTTT.

This clone appeared a single time. The V and J genes are TRBV25-1 and TRBJ2-1; D unresolved. This CDR3 comprises 11 residues. Germline loops: CDR1 MGHDK, CDR2 SYGVNS. Trimming removed 4 bases from V and 6 bases from J, with 4 bases in between. The CDR3 loop is CASSAINEQFF. The CDR3 DNA is TGTGCCAGCAGTGCCATCAATGAGCAGTTCTTC.

In this sample, this clone turned up a few times. The chain is built from TRBV5-1 and TRBJ2-3, with 11 bases that match TRBD2. V was pared by 0 bases and J by 5 bases, with 8 bases of the junction left unmatched. Germline loops: CDR1 SGHRS, CDR2 YFSETQ. This CDR3 has 17 residues. DNA of the CDR3: TGCGCCAGCAGCTTGGTACTAGCGGGGGATGGGGGAGATACGCAGTATTTT. Translating it yields CASSLVLAGDGGDTQYF. The full variable domain, completed using reference TRBV5-1 and TRBJ2-3, is KAGVTQTPRYLIKTRGQQVTLSCSPISGHRSVSWYQQTPGQGLQFLFEYFSETQRNKGNFPGRFSGRQFSNSRSEMNVSTLELGDSALYLCASSLVLAGDGGDTQYFGPGTRLTVL.

V usage is TRBV7-3 and J usage is TRBJ2-5; 9 bases line up with TRBD2. The CDR3 extends over 15 amino acids. The V gene's germline CDR1 is SGHTA and CDR2 FQGTGA. The trim removed 2 bases at V and 3 bases at J, leaving 4 bases unmatched. The CDR3 spells CASSLSASGEETQYF. As DNA, the CDR3 is TGTGCCAGCAGCTTATCTGCTAGCGGGGAAGAGACCCAGTACTTC.

To note about this clone: Germline and junction disagree at one end, which may indicate a read error. The rearrangement links TRBV14 to TRBJ2-2; the D gene is possibly TRBD2 (6 bases). Germline V gene data show CDR1 as SGHDN and CDR2 as FVKESK. The CDR3 spans 15 residues. CDR3 bases: TGTGCCAGCAGCCATATCGGGAGTGGTACCGGGAAGCTGTTTTTT. Translation gives CASSHIGSGTGKLFF.

This clone was observed once. CDR3 residues: CAWSRWGELSGNTIYF. In DNA, the CDR3 is TGTGCCTGGAGTCGATGGGGTGAACTCTCTGGAAACACCATATATTTT. The rearrangement uses TRBV30 and TRBJ1-3; D uncertain. There are 16 residues in the CDR3. Trimming stripped 2 bases from V and 0 bases from J, with 14 bases between. Germline values: CDR1 GTSNPN, CDR2 SVGIG (reference sequence).

This clone showed up just a few times. This chain uses TRBV10-3 with TRBJ1-2, with D perhaps matching TRBD1 (5 bases). Germline V CDR1 and CDR2: ENHRY, SYGVKD. The CDR3 runs to 20 residues. V shed 0 bases and J shed 1 base, with 24 bases lying between them. The DNA of the CDR3 is TGTGCCATCAGTGAGTCGCGATTGGACCAGGTGGGACGAAATAACTATGGCTACACCTTC. It encodes CAISESRLDQVGRNNYGYTF.

The CDR3 here is CASSRGRVGGYTF. CDR3 nucleotide sequence: TGTGCCAGCAGCCGAGGCCGGGTAGGTGGCTACACCTTC. J is TRBJ1-2 and V is TRBV7-2; D not resolved. CDR1 and CDR2 (germline): SGHTA, FQGNSA. This CDR3 has 13 residues. The V and J ends lost 5 bases and 7 bases respectively, with 14 bases between them.

CDR3 amino acids: CASSQVPGQGARTEAFF. The CDR3 coding sequence is TGCGCCAGCAGCCAAGTCCCGGGACAGGGGGCGCGAACTGAAGCTTTCTTT. V gene TRBV4-1 combines with J gene TRBJ1-1, with 12 bases identical to TRBD1. Germline CDR1 MGHRA, CDR2 YSYEKL. This CDR3 is built from 17 residues. J gave up 5 bases and V 1 base, and 8 bases lay outside the gene matches.

This chain uses TRBV18 with TRBJ1-5; D is ambiguous. V shed 8 bases and J shed 0 bases, with 8 bases lying between them. Germline values: CDR1 KGHSH, CDR2 LQKENI. CDR3 length: 13 residues. The CDR3, as DNA: TGTGCCAGCCGATACGATAGCAATCAGCCCCAGCATTTT. Amino acids: CASRYDSNQPQHF.

This clone showed up just once. The gene calls are TRBV6-7 and TRBJ1-4, with 7 bases that match TRBD1. TRBV6-7 is known as an ORF, though its function is uncertain. J was trimmed by 3 bases and V by 6 bases; bases with no gene match: 13. This CDR3 spans 17 amino acids. DNA of the CDR3: TGTGCCAGCAGGCCCCCCCTGACAGGGTACGCTAATGAAAAACTGTTTTTT. As protein: CASRPPLTGYANEKLFF.

The chain links TRBV29-1 to TRBJ1-1; no clear D. Trimming removed 4 bases from V and 1 base from J, with 10 bases in between. Germline V gene lookup returns CDR1 SQVTM and CDR2 ANQGSEA. The CDR3 totals 13 residues. The CDR3 region is CSVASTANTEAFF. Here the CDR3 DNA reads TGCAGCGTTGCGAGCACAGCGAACACTGAAGCTTTCTTT.

CDR3 loop: CAWKGTGGNQPQHF. The CDR3 DNA follows: TGTGCCTGGAAGGGGACAGGGGGCAATCAGCCCCAGCATTTT. This chain connects TRBV30 to TRBJ1-5; 10 bases line up with TRBD1. Trimming took 4 bases from V and 2 from J; bases not matched to a gene: 2. Germline assignment: CDR1 GTSNPN and CDR2 SVGIG (reference sequence). The CDR3 runs 14 residues.

V gene TRBV6-4 combines with J gene TRBJ2-1; 10 nucleotides align to TRBD2. Trimming took 6 bases from V and 4 from J; bases not matched to a gene: 9. CDR3 length: 16 residues. CDR1 is MRHNA, CDR2 SNTAGT, per germline. CDR3 loop: CASSRYWTSGYNEQFF. CDR3 in DNA: TGTGCCAGCAGCCGCTACTGGACTAGCGGTTACAATGAGCAGTTCTTC.

The rearrangement joins TRBV29-1 to TRBJ1-3; the D gene is possibly TRBD1 (5 bases). The V gene lost 4 bases and the J gene lost 0 bases, with 10 bases spanning the gap. The CDR3 extends over 14 amino acids. Per germline, CDR1 SQVTM and CDR2 ANQGSEA. CDR3 loop: CSVVEGLSGNTIYF. The DNA for the CDR3 is TGCAGCGTTGTAGAGGGGCTCTCTGGAAACACCATATATTTT.

The rearrangement joins TRBV18 to TRBJ1-1; D gene unclear. The CDR3 totals 12 residues. Germline CDR1 is KGHSH and CDR2 is LQKENI. Trimming pared 3 bases from V and 7 bases from J, leaving 9 bases between. Here the CDR3 DNA reads TGTGCCAGCTCACCCGACCGGGATGAAGCTTTCTTT. This translates into CASSPDRDEAFF. Full variable domain (outside the CDR3, taken from reference TRBV18 and TRBJ1-1): NAGVMQNPRHLVRRRGQEARLRCSPMKGHSHVYWYRQLPEEGLKFMVYLQKENIIDESGMPKERFSAEFPKEGPSILRIQQVVRGDSAAYFCASSPDRDEAFFGQGTRLTVV.

The rearrangement joins TRBV18 to TRBJ1-1, with 10 bases identical to TRBD1. After removal of 9 bases from V and 1 base from J, the junction contained 2 bases not matched to a gene. The V gene's germline CDR1 is KGHSH and CDR2 LQKENI. This CDR3 spans 13 amino acids. The CDR3 loop is CASRQGANTEAFF. Here the CDR3 DNA reads TGTGCCAGTAGACAGGGGGCGAACACTGAAGCTTTCTTT.

The J gene is TRBJ2-2, the V gene TRBV2; 8 nucleotides match TRBD2. Germline V gives CDR1 SNHLY, CDR2 FYNNEI. CDR3 length: 15 amino acids. V trimming: 6 bases; J trimming: 4 bases; junction bases outside the gene matches: 7. The CDR3 sequence: CASSLRGGLTGELFF. Here the CDR3 DNA reads TGTGCCAGCAGCCTCCGGGGGGGCCTCACCGGGGAGCTGTTTTTT.